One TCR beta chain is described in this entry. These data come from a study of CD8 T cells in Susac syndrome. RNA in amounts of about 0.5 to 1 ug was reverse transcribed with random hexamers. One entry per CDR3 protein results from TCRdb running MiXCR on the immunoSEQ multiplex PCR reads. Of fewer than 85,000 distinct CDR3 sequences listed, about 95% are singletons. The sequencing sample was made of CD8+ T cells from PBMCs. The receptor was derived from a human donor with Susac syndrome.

The CDR3 region has the DNA TGTGCCAGCAGGCCACTAGCTTCTGGGGCCAACGTCCTGACTTTC. Encoded protein: CASRPLASGANVLTF. This chain joins TRBV11-3 and TRBJ2-6; D is possibly TRBD2 (6 bases). V lost 6 bases and J lost 1, with 10 bases in between. Germline CDR1 SGHNT, CDR2 YENEEA. The CDR3 is made up of 15 amino acids.